What follows describes a single T cell receptor beta chain. The authors ran a second PCR of about 7 to 11 cycles using a sample-barcoded 5' primer and a J-beta primer mix. TCRdb fed the 5' RACE reads into MiXCR, producing one record per CDR3 protein. The data contain about 540,000 distinct CDR3 sequences, about 25% of them seen just once; the ten biggest clones take up roughly 10%. These data are taken from a study of blood T cells in healthy people across ages. This CDR3 has 16 amino acids. V lost 6 bases and J lost 0, with 18 bases in between. This same sample was also part of a study on T cells of mothers and their children.

The source material was blood. The V and J genes are TRBV12-3 or TRBV12-4 and TRBJ2-7; maybe TRBD2 (5 bases). The TCR comes from a boy aged 5-17 years in good health. CDR3 in DNA: TGTGCCAGCAGCTCCGGACTGGACCGCAGCTCCTACGAGCAGTACTTC. It encodes CASSSGLDRSSYEQYF.